Sequencing of this TCR beta chain was carried out in a study of blood T cell repertoires in COVID-19. Overall study context: Specimens from acute and convalescent COVID-19 originated in the United States, Italy and Spain. The analysed material was cDNA or gDNA that came from T cells, B-cell-depleted T cells, or PBMCs.

In the authors' workflow: Cell counts per sample came from amplifying reference gene primers. Method: immunoSEQ multiplex PCR; TCRdb's copy keeps in-frame clones and lacks some. Clonal size and the V and J genes are those of that table, whereas D and trimming came from the DNA. The sample yields tens of thousands of clones, over 80% seen once. The V and J ends lost 3 bases and 5 bases respectively, with 14 bases between them. Per germline, CDR1 MDHEN and CDR2 SYDVKM. The CDR3 totals 15 residues. The sequence was obtained from a woman older than 75 with acute or convalescent COVID-19. Sequencing input: peripheral blood. J is TRBJ1-3 and V is TRBV28; D not resolved. DNA for the CDR3: TGTGCCAGCAGTTTGGTTTCAGGAACTCGAAACACCATATATTTT. Residues: CASSLVSGTRNTIYF.